Each of the 29 T cell receptor beta chains below was sequenced from the same sample in a study of blood T cell repertoires in COVID-19. Measured with immunoSEQ multiplex PCR; TCRdb has only the in-frame clones, and not every one. The data contain 180,000 or so clones, approximately 81% of them singletons. Sequences were obtained from peripheral blood. These receptors were collected from a woman aged 80 or over with acute or convalescent COVID-19.

The sample holds a few counts of this clone. The J gene is TRBJ1-2, the V gene TRBV6-5; 11 positions match TRBD1. Germline CDR1 and CDR2: MNHEY and SVGAGI. V dropped 6 bases and J dropped 5; count of bases not matched to a gene: 8. The CDR3 contains 15 residues. The CDR3 sequence is CASSPPGQGVYGYTF. CDR3 DNA sequence: TGTGCCAGCAGCCCCCCGGGACAGGGGGTTTATGGCTACACCTTC.

This clone was seen once. CDR3 residues: CASSPLRSIEKLFF. The CDR3 nucleotides are TGTGCCAGCAGCCCCCTCCGGAGTATTGAAAAACTGTTTTTT. The rearrangement joins TRBV5-6 to TRBJ1-4; D call uncertain. V was cut by 4 bases and J by 7 bases, with 14 bases left in between. CDR1 SGHDT and CDR2 YYEEEE come from the germline V gene. CDR3 size: 14 residues. Looking up the rest from reference TRBV5-6 and TRBJ1-4 gives the full variable domain: DAGVTQSPTHLIKTRGQQVTLRCSPKSGHDTVSWYQQALGQGPQFIFQYYEEEERQRGNFPDRFSGHQFPNYSSELNVNALLLGDSALYLCASSPLRSIEKLFFGSGTQLSVL.

This chain joins TRBV6-6 and TRBJ1-1; D is perhaps TRBD1 (6 bases). Germline CDR1 and CDR2: MNHNY and SVGAGI (reference sequence). The CDR3 spans 15 residues. The V gene lost 5 bases and the J gene lost 4 bases, with 17 bases spanning the gap. The CDR3, as DNA: TGTGCCAGCAGTCCACCCGGACAGTTCCCCACTGAAGCTTTCTTT. Encoded protein: CASSPPGQFPTEAFF.

This clone appeared a few times. The chain joins TRBV5-1 to TRBJ2-7; D is perhaps TRBD2 (6 bases). The V end lost 4 bases, the J end lost 2 bases, and 13 bases lay between the germline ends. Germline lookup yields CDR1 SGHRS and CDR2 YFSETQ. This CDR3 is 14 amino acids long. The CDR3 spells CASSRETPPYEQYF. The CDR3 DNA is TGCGCCAGCAGCCGGGAGACCCCTCCCTACGAGCAGTACTTC.

The chain uses TRBV18 and TRBJ2-3; a possible D gene is TRBD1 (6 bases). Trimming cost V 3 bases and J 4 bases, with 11 bases left between them. CDR1 and CDR2 from the germline V gene are KGHSH and LQKENI. The CDR3 runs to 14 residues. CDR3 protein: CASSPRQEADTQYF. CDR3 DNA sequence: TGTGCCAGCTCACCTCGACAGGAGGCAGATACGCAGTATTTT. The whole variable domain, remainder taken from reference TRBV18 and TRBJ2-3, is NAGVMQNPRHLVRRRGQEARLRCSPMKGHSHVYWYRQLPEEGLKFMVYLQKENIIDESGMPKERFSAEFPKEGPSILRIQQVVRGDSAAYFCASSPRQEADTQYFGPGTRLTVL.

J is TRBJ2-3 and V is TRBV7-2; D perhaps matches TRBD2 (5 bases). Looked up from germline, CDR1 is SGHTA and CDR2 is FQGNSA. The CDR3 runs 16 residues. V lost 5 bases and J lost 4, with 19 bases in between. In nucleotides, the CDR3 is TGTGCCAGCAGCCTATGGACCGGGAAGATAGCAGATACGCAGTATTTT. It translates to CASSLWTGKIADTQYF. The full variable domain, completed using reference TRBV7-2 and TRBJ2-3, is GAGVSQSPSNKVTEKGKDVELRCDPISGHTALYWYRQSLGQGLEFLIYFQGNSAPDKSGLPSDRFSAERTGGSVSTLTIQRTQQEDSAVYLCASSLWTGKIADTQYFGPGTRLTVL.

The V call is TRBV30, the J call TRBJ1-2; D is perhaps TRBD1 (6 bases). CDR1 is GTSNPN, CDR2 SVGIG, per germline (reference sequence). CDR3 size: 14 residues. The V end was cut by 3 bases, the J end by 4 bases, with 15 bases between. The CDR3 loop is CAWREQGVGYGYTF. In DNA, the CDR3 is TGTGCCTGGAGGGAACAGGGTGTCGGCTATGGCTACACCTTC.

The genes are TRBV28 and TRBJ2-7; D gene uncertain. CDR3 length: 11 residues. V lost 6 bases to trimming and J lost 2 bases, with 5 bases between them. Germline loops: CDR1 MDHEN, CDR2 SYDVKM. The CDR3 region is CASSVAYEQYF. CDR3 bases: TGTGCCAGCAGCGTAGCCTACGAGCAGTACTTC.

The V gene is TRBV18, the J gene TRBJ1-1; D not certain. CDR1 is KGHSH and CDR2 is LQKENI in the germline V gene. This CDR3 is 16 amino acids long. V was pared by 4 bases and J by 6 bases, with 21 bases between. The CDR3 region is CASSQAAGRNWAEAFF. In DNA, the CDR3 is TGTGCCAGCTCACAGGCCGCGGGGAGGAATTGGGCTGAAGCTTTCTTT.

This clone was counted between two and nine times. The chain carries TRBV7-2 and TRBJ1-5; D may be TRBD1 (5 bases). V lost 1 base to trimming and J lost 0 bases, with 10 bases between them. CDR3 length: 16 residues. Germline CDR1 and CDR2: SGHTA and FQGNSA. CDR3 in amino acids: CASSLGSGLSNQPQHF. Written as DNA, the CDR3 is TGTGCCAGCAGCTTAGGCTCGGGACTTAGCAATCAGCCCCAGCATTTT.

The chain links TRBV3-1 (or the pseudogene TRBV3-2) to TRBJ1-5; possibly TRBD1 for D (5 bases). The V end lost 2 bases, the J end lost 6 bases, and 14 bases lay between the germline ends. There are 15 residues in the CDR3. Looked up from germline, CDR1 is LGHDT and CDR2 is YNNKEL (reference sequence). Here the CDR3 reads CASSQSVGQGQPQHF. CDR3 bases: TGTGCCAGCAGCCAAAGTGTTGGGCAGGGTCAGCCCCAGCATTTT.

V and J are TRBV2 and TRBJ2-1; D is ambiguous. The germline V gene encodes CDR1 SNHLY and CDR2 FYNNEI. V lost 7 bases to trimming and J lost 12 bases, with 13 bases between them. This CDR3 is 11 amino acids long. The CDR3, as DNA: TGTGCCAGCACAACCCTCCGGTGGCAGTTCTTC. It codes for CASTTLRWQFF.

V is TRBV10-3 and J is TRBJ2-2; D is undetermined. Trimming left V 4 bases short and J 4 bases short, with 7 bases between. The CDR3 has 13 residues. Germline values: CDR1 ENHRY, CDR2 SYGVKD. The CDR3: CAISGQATGELFF. The CDR3 region has the DNA TGTGCCATCAGTGGACAAGCCACCGGGGAGCTGTTTTTT.

The CDR3 region has the DNA TGTGCCAGTAGTATAGAGTTTATCGGGGAAAGGAATGAAGCTTTCTTT. This sequence encodes CASSIEFIGERNEAFF. The chain recombines TRBV19 with TRBJ1-1; D gene uncertain. V lost 0 bases and J lost 7, with 18 bases in between. CDR3 length: 16 residues. Germline V gives CDR1 LNHDA, CDR2 SQIVND (reference sequence).

V usage is TRBV7-9 and J usage is TRBJ1-1; D uncertain. The CDR3 contains 13 residues. V dropped 5 bases and J dropped 4 bases, with 11 bases sitting between them. CDR1 and CDR2 from the germline V gene are SEHNR and FQNEAQ (reference sequence). For the CDR3, the DNA is TGTGCCAGCAGCCCACCCCCCGGCACTGAAGCTTTCTTT. Its protein product is CASSPPPGTEAFF.

V usage is TRBV29-1 and J usage is TRBJ2-3, with 9 positions matching TRBD1. The CDR3 loop spans 13 amino acids. Germline V gives CDR1 SQVTM, CDR2 ANQGSEA. V was clipped by 6 bases and J by 5 bases; unmatched bases: 6. CDR3 coding DNA: TGCAGCGTCCGGGACAGGGTAAGAGATACGCAGTATTTT. Protein sequence: CSVRDRVRDTQYF.

The genes are TRBV27 and TRBJ1-1; a weak D match, TRBD1 (6 bases). V lost 5 bases, J lost 7 bases, and 17 bases lay in between. CDR1 MNHEY and CDR2 SMNVEV come from the germline V gene (reference sequence). The CDR3 spans 14 residues. The CDR3 loop reads CASSPIRGTNEAFF. The DNA of the CDR3 is TGTGCCAGCAGTCCGATCAGGGGTACTAATGAAGCTTTCTTT.

This clone was seen a few times. The rearrangement joins TRBV10-3 to TRBJ2-3, with D unresolved. The CDR3 loop spans 12 amino acids. Germline V gene data show CDR1 as ENHRY and CDR2 as SYGVKD. Trimming pared 6 bases from V and 3 bases from J, leaving 7 bases between. CDR3 DNA: TGTGCCATCAGGTCAGCGACAGATACGCAGTATTTT. Its protein product is CAIRSATDTQYF.

The genes are TRBV6-2 or TRBV6-3 and TRBJ2-5, with 7 bases lining up with TRBD2. Per the germline V gene, CDR1 is MNHEY and CDR2 is SVGEGT. The CDR3 spans 15 residues. Losses at the gene ends were 2 bases for V and 6 bases for J; bases not matched to a gene: 9. The DNA of the CDR3 is TGTGCCAGCAGTTACGTCGGGGCGGGAGTACAGACCCAGTACTTC. It codes for CASSYVGAGVQTQYF.

This chain links TRBV5-1 with TRBJ2-1, with 10 positions matching TRBD2. V was clipped by 5 bases and J by 7 bases; unmatched bases: 6. CDR1 and CDR2 from the germline V gene are SGHRS and YFSETQ. There are 14 residues in the CDR3. The CDR3 region has the DNA TGCGCCAGCAGACGGCTAGCGGGAGTAAATGAGCAGTTCTTC. This gives the protein CASRRLAGVNEQFF.

The V call is TRBV6-6, the J call TRBJ1-1, with D possibly being TRBD1 (6 bases). Trimming cost V 5 bases and J 1 base, with 11 bases left between them. The germline V gene has CDR1 MNHNY and CDR2 SVGAGI (reference sequence). This CDR3 has 14 residues. The CDR3 DNA sequence: TGTGCCAGCAGTCCCAAAGGGGGGAACACTGAAGCTTTCTTT. Translated: CASSPKGGNTEAFF.

The rearrangement uses TRBV5-6 and TRBJ1-5; 9 bases agree with TRBD1. Losses at the gene ends were 5 bases for V and 3 bases for J; bases not matched to a gene: 9. The germline V gene encodes CDR1 SGHDT and CDR2 YYEEEE. This CDR3 contains 16 residues. CDR3 nucleotides: TGTGCCAGCAGTCAGAAAGGGACAGGGTTCAATCAGCCCCAGCATTTT. It encodes CASSQKGTGFNQPQHF. Full variable domain (remainder filled in from reference TRBV5-6 and TRBJ1-5): DAGVTQSPTHLIKTRGQQVTLRCSPKSGHDTVSWYQQALGQGPQFIFQYYEEEERQRGNFPDRFSGHQFPNYSSELNVNALLLGDSALYLCASSQKGTGFNQPQHFGDGTRLSIL.

The rearrangement uses TRBV5-4 and TRBJ2-7; D unresolved. Germline CDR1 SGHNT, CDR2 YYREEE (reference sequence). With 2 bases removed from V and 5 bases from J, the gap between germline ends came to 11 bases. The CDR3 length is 13 residues. The CDR3 DNA sequence: TGTGCCAGCAGCTTTTCCTTCCGAGACGAGCAGTACTTC. This sequence encodes CASSFSFRDEQYF. The full variable domain, in which reference TRBV5-4 and TRBJ2-7 provide the parts outside the CDR3, is ETGVTQSPTHLIKTRGQQVTLRCSSQSGHNTVSWYQQALGQGPQFIFQYYREEENGRGNFPPRFSGLQFPNYSSELNVNALELDDSALYLCASSFSFRDEQYFGPGTRLTVT.

The chain links TRBV25-1 to TRBJ2-1; 8 nucleotides match TRBD2. The junction had 17 bases not matched to a gene; V was cut back by 1 base and J by 9 bases. The CDR3 is made up of 18 amino acids. From germline, CDR1 is MGHDK and CDR2 SYGVNS. CDR3 sequence: CASSESSTRGLGRGEQFF. In nucleotides, the CDR3 is TGTGCCAGCAGTGAATCCTCAACTCGGGGACTAGGGAGGGGTGAGCAGTTCTTC. Full variable domain (missing parts from reference TRBV25-1 and TRBJ2-1): EADIYQTPRYLVIGTGKKITLECSQTMGHDKMYWYQQDPGMELHLIHYSYGVNSTEKGDLSSESTVSRIRTEHFPLTLESARPSHTSQYLCASSESSTRGLGRGEQFFGPGTRLTVL.

This sequence joins TRBV18 and TRBJ1-1; weak D call: TRBD1 (6 bases). Trimming pared 4 bases from V and 4 bases from J, leaving 10 bases between. Germline CDR1 and CDR2: KGHSH and LQKENI. This CDR3 region has 13 residues. CDR3 residues: CASSLTGSTEAFF. The CDR3 nucleotides are TGTGCCAGCTCACTAACAGGGTCCACTGAAGCTTTCTTT.

The chain couples TRBV30 to TRBJ1-5; 7 bases match TRBD1. With 2 bases clipped from V and 1 base from J, the junction kept 5 bases outside the gene matches. The germline CDR1 and CDR2 sequences are GTSNPN and SVGIG (reference sequence). CDR3 length equals 15 residues. CDR3 coding DNA: TGTGCCTGGAGTTCCGGGACAGCAAGCAATCAGCCCCAGCATTTT. This gives the protein CAWSSGTASNQPQHF.

This clone was seen more than once but under ten times. The CDR3 DNA is TGTGCCAGTAGGCAGGGGAGAACTCAGCCCCAGCATTTT. As protein: CASRQGRTQPQHF. V usage is TRBV19 and J usage is TRBJ1-5; possibly TRBD1 for D (6 bases). V gave up 6 bases and J gave up 6 bases, with 12 bases separating them. CDR3 length: 13 residues. CDR1 and CDR2 from the germline V gene are LNHDA and SQIVND (reference sequence).

The chain carries TRBV7-2 and TRBJ2-7; TRBD2 aligns across 10 bases. Trimming at V came to 6 bases and at J to 0 bases, leaving 14 bases not matched to a gene. This CDR3 region has 18 residues. Germline-derived CDR1 and CDR2 are SGHTA and FQGNSA. The CDR3 nucleotides read TGTGCCAGCAGTCGCACTAGCGGGACGTCTATAACCTCCTACGAGCAGTACTTC. Encoded protein: CASSRTSGTSITSYEQYF.

The chain links TRBV27 to TRBJ1-1, with D possibly being TRBD1 (5 bases). With 4 bases removed from V and 0 bases from J, the gap between germline ends came to 12 bases. Germline V CDR1 and CDR2: MNHEY, SMNVEV (reference sequence). The CDR3 is made up of 15 amino acids. CDR3 region: CASSSHRTMNTEAFF. The CDR3, as DNA: TGTGCCAGCAGTTCTCACAGGACTATGAACACTGAAGCTTTCTTT.